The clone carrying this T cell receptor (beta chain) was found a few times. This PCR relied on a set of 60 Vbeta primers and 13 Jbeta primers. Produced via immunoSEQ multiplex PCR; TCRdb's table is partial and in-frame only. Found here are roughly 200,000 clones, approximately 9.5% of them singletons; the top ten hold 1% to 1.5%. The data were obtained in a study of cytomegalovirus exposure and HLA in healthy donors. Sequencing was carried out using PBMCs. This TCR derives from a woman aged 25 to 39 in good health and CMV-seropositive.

DNA for the CDR3: TGTGCCAGCAGTTTAGGGAGCACCGGGGGGGCTTACGAGCAGTACTTC. The encoded protein is CASSLGSTGGAYEQYF. The genes are TRBV27 and TRBJ2-7; TRBD2 aligns across 8 bases. Germline CDR1 reads MNHEY; CDR2 reads SMNVEV (reference sequence). The CDR3 sequence is 16 residues long. The trim removed 2 bases at V and 4 bases at J, leaving 10 bases unmatched.